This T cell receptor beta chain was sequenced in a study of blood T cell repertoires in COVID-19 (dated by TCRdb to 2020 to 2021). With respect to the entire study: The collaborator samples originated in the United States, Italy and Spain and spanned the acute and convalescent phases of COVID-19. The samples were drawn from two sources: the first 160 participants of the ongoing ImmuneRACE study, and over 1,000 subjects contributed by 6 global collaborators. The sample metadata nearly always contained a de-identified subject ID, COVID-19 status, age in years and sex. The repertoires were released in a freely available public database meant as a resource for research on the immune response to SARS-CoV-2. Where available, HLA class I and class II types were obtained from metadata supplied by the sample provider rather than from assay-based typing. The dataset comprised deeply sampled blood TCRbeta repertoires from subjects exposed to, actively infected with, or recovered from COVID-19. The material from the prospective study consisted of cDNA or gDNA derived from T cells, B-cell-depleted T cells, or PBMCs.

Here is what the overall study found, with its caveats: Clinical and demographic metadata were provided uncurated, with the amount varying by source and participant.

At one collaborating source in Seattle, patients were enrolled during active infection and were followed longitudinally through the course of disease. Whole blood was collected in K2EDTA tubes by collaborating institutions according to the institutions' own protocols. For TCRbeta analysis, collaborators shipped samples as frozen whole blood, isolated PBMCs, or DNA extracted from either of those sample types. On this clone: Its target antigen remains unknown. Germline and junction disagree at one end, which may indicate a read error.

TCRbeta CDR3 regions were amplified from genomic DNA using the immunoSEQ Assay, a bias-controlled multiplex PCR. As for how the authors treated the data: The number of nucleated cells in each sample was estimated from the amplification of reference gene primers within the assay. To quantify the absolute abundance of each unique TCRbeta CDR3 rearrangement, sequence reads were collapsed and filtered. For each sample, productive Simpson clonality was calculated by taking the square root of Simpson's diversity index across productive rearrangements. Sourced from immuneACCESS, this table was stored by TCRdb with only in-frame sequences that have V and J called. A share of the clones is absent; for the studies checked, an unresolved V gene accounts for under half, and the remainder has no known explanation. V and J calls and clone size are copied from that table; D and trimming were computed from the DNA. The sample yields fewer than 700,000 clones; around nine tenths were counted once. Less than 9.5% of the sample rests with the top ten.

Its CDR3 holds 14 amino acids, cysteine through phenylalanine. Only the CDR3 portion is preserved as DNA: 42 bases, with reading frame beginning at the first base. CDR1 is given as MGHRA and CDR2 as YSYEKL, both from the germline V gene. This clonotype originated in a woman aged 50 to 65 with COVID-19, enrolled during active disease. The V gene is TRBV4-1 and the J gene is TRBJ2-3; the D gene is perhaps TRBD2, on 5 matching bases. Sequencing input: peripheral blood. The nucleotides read TGCGCCAGCAGCCAAGATAACGTTCGAGATACGCGGGATTTT. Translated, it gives CASSQDNVRDTRDF.